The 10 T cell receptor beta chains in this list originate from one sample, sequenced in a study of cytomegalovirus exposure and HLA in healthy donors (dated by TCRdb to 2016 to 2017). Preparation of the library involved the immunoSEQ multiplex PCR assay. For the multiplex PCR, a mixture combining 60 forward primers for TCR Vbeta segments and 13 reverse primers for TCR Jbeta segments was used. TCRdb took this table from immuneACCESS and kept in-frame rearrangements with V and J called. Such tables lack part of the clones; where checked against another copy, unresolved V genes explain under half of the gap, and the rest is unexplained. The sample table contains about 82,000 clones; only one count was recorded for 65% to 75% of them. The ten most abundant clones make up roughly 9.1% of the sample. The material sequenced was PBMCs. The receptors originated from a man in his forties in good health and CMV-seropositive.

CDR3 in DNA: TGTGCCAGCAGCCCGGGACTGATCACAGATACGCAGTATTTT. Translated: CASSPGLITDTQYF. This chain links TRBV7-8 with TRBJ2-3; possibly TRBD2 for D (6 bases). This CDR3 comprises 14 residues. The germline V gene has CDR1 SGHVS and CDR2 FQNEAQ. Trimming removed 5 bases from V and 2 bases from J, with 11 bases in between.

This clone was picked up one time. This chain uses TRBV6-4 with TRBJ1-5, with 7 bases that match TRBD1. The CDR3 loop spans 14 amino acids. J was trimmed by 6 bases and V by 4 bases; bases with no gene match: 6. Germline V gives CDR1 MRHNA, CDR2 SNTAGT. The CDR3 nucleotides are TGTGCCAGCAGTGCCACAGGGGACGCTCAGCCCCAGCATTTT. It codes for CASSATGDAQPQHF.

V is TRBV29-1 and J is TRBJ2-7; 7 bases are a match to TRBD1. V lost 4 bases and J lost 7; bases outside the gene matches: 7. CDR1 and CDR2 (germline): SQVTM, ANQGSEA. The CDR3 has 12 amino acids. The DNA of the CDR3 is TGCAGCGTTGGGGGACAGCTACGAGAGCAGTACTTC. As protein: CSVGGQLREQYF.

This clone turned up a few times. CDR3 sequence reads: CASSPEGVSSTDTQYF. DNA of the CDR3: TGTGCCAGCAGTCCCGAGGGCGTTTCTAGCACAGATACGCAGTATTTT. V is TRBV2 and J is TRBJ2-3; tentative D call: TRBD2 (5 bases). The CDR3 consists of 16 residues. The V gene lost 5 bases and the J gene lost 0 bases, with 15 bases spanning the gap. CDR1 SNHLY and CDR2 FYNNEI come from the germline V gene.

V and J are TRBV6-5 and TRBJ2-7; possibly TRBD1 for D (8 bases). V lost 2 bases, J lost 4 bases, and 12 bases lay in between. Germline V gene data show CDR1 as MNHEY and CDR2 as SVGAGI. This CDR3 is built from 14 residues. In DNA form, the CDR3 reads TGTGCCAGCAGTTACGTACAGGGGGGGTACGAGCAGTACTTC. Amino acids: CASSYVQGGYEQYF.

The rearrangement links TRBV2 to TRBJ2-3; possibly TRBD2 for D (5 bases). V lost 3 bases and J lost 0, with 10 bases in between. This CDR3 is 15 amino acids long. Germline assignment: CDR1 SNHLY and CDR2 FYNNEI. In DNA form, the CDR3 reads TGTGCCAGCAGTGAGAGGGAGACTAGCACAGATACGCAGTATTTT. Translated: CASSERETSTDTQYF.

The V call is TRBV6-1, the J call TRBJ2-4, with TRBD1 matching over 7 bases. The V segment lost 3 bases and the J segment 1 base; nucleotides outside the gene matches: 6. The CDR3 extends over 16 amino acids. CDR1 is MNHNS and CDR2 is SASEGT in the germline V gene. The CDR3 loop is CASSDAGGTAKNIQYF. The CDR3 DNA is TGTGCCAGCAGTGACGCAGGGGGAACGGCCAAAAACATTCAGTACTTC.

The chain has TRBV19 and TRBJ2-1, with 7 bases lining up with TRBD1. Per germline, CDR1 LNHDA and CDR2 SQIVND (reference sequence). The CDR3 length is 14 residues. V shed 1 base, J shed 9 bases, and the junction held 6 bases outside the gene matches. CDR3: CASSIGGQSAEQFF. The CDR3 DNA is TGTGCCAGTAGTATAGGGGGACAGTCGGCTGAGCAGTTCTTC.

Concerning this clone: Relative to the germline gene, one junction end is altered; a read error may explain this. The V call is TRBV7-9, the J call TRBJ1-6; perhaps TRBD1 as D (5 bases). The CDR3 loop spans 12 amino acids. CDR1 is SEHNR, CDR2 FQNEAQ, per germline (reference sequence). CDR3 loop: CSSSSDQGVLHF. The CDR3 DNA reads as TGTTCCAGCAGTTCAGACCAGGGCGTTCTCCACTTT.

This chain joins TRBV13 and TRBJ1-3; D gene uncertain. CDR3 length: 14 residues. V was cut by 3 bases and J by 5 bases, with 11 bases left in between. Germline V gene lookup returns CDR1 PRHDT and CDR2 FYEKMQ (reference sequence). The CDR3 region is CASSFWQARNTIYF. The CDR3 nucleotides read TGTGCCAGCAGCTTTTGGCAGGCCCGAAACACCATATATTTT. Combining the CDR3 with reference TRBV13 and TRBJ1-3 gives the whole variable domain AAGVIQSPRHLIKEKRETATLKCYPIPRHDTVYWYQQGPGQDPQFLISFYEKMQSDKGSIPDRFSAQQFSDYHSELNMSSLELGDSALYFCASSFWQARNTIYFGEGSWLTVV.